This T cell receptor (beta chain) was captured in a study of T cells after yellow fever vaccination. CDR3 length: 15 amino acids. Trimming removed 5 bases from V and 0 bases from J, with 14 bases in between. Germline V gives CDR1 SGHTA, CDR2 FQGNSA. This clonotype was picked up many times. Synthesis of TCR cDNA relied on 5'RACE template switching, which attached a universal primer site and UMIs. TCRdb fed the 5' RACE reads into MiXCR, producing one record per CDR3 protein. The sample has hundreds of thousands of distinct CDR3 sequences, over 5% seen once. The rearrangement links TRBV7-2 to TRBJ2-7, with D tentatively TRBD1 or TRBD2 (5 bases each). Sequences were derived from PBMCs, sampled 5 days after the yellow fever booster vaccination. The clonotype originates from a man aged 25-45 years who received the YFV17D yellow fever vaccine. The CDR3 reads CASSVQGRSSYEQYF. CDR3 DNA sequence: TGTGCCAGCAGCGTCCAGGGACGGAGCTCCTACGAGCAGTACTTC.